These 12 T cell receptor beta chains originate from one sample sequenced in a study of blood T cell repertoires in COVID-19. Using immunoSEQ multiplex PCR, the repertoire was profiled, and TCRdb retains in-frame clones only, with some absent. The table lists over 200,000 clones, around 87% of them singletons. Sequenced: peripheral blood. Every receptor here comes from a woman aged 25 to 39 who had recovered from COVID-19.

The chain recombines TRBV3-1 (or the pseudogene TRBV3-2) with TRBJ2-1; 7 positions agree with TRBD1. The CDR3 spans 13 residues. V lost 4 bases, J lost 8 bases, and 5 bases stayed unmatched. Germline V CDR1 and CDR2: LGHDT, YNNKEL (reference sequence). The chain's CDR3 is CASSLQGRDEQFF. The DNA for the CDR3 is TGTGCCAGCAGCCTACAGGGGCGCGATGAGCAGTTCTTC.

The chain links TRBV7-2 to TRBJ2-7, with a possible D match to TRBD2 (5 bases). The CDR3 runs 12 residues. Germline-derived CDR1 and CDR2 are SGHTA and FQGNSA. The V end lost 7 bases, the J end lost 6 bases, and 13 bases lay between the germline ends. The CDR3 sequence is CASTSIRGEQYF. The CDR3 DNA reads TGTGCCAGCACCTCGATTCGGGGCGAGCAGTACTTC.

The V call is TRBV20-1, the J call TRBJ2-3; TRBD2 agrees at 14 bases. The V segment lost 3 bases and the J segment 4 bases; nucleotides outside the gene matches: 12. CDR1 is DFQATT, CDR2 SNEGSKA, per germline (reference sequence). The CDR3 runs to 18 residues. The CDR3 loop reads CSASRIGLAGGMADTQYF. The DNA of the CDR3 is TGCAGTGCTAGTCGCATCGGACTAGCGGGGGGTATGGCAGATACGCAGTATTTT.

The chain uses TRBV5-1 and TRBJ2-5; TRBD2 matches 9 bases. The CDR3 covers 16 residues. CDR1 is SGHRS, CDR2 YFSETQ, per germline. The junction had 10 bases not matched to a gene; V was cut back by 2 bases and J by 5 bases. The CDR3 DNA sequence: TGCGCCAGCAGCTTAGGCGGGGCTAGCGGGGTGGAGACCCAGTACTTC. This translates into CASSLGGASGVETQYF.

This chain connects TRBV9 to TRBJ1-4; D gene uncertain. Germline V lookup: CDR1 SGDLS, CDR2 YYNGEE. The CDR3 has 15 amino acids. Trimming removed 1 base at V and 7 bases at J, with 14 bases between. CDR3 region: CASSVQPSRGEKLFF. The CDR3 DNA reads TGTGCCAGCAGCGTACAGCCCTCCCGGGGTGAAAAACTGTTTTTT. The variable domain in full, with the rest retrieved from reference TRBV9 and TRBJ1-4, is DSGVTQTPKHLITATGQRVTLRCSPRSGDLSVYWYQQSLDQGLQFLIQYYNGEERAKGNILERFSAQQFPDLHSELNLSSLELGDSALYFCASSVQPSRGEKLFFGSGTQLSVL.

The DNA of the CDR3 is TGTGCCAGCAGCGTTCGACAGAGCCCCTACGAGCAGTACTTC. It translates to CASSVRQSPYEQYF. The J gene is TRBJ2-7, the V gene TRBV6-5, with D possibly matching TRBD1 (5 bases). V was cut by 6 bases and J by 2 bases, with 14 bases left in between. Germline V CDR1 and CDR2: MNHEY, SVGAGI. CDR3 length: 14 amino acids.

This clone was seen more than once but under ten times. The chain couples TRBV7-3 to TRBJ2-1; TRBD1 agrees at 10 bases. Germline lookup yields CDR1 SGHTA and CDR2 FQGTGA. This CDR3 is 16 amino acids long. Trimming removed 3 bases from V and 2 bases from J; junction bases left unmatched: 4. In nucleotides, the CDR3 is TGTGCCAGCAGCTTGGGGACAGGGGTGCCCTACAATGAGCAGTTCTTC. Its translation: CASSLGTGVPYNEQFF.

V and J are TRBV7-9 and TRBJ1-2, with 9 bases fitting TRBD1. After removal of 5 bases from V and 5 bases from J, the junction contained 3 bases not matched to a gene. This CDR3 has 13 residues. From germline, CDR1 is SEHNR and CDR2 FQNEAQ (reference sequence). In DNA, the CDR3 is TGTGCCAGCAGCCGCGGACAGGGGTATGGCTACACCTTC. This encodes CASSRGQGYGYTF.

V usage is TRBV6-2 or TRBV6-3 and J usage is TRBJ2-6; D gene uncertain. CDR1 is MNHEY, CDR2 SVGEGT, per germline. CDR3 size: 13 residues. Trimming took off 5 bases at V and 5 bases at J, with 7 bases between the two ends. The CDR3 loop reads CASSPDRANVLTF. CDR3 DNA: TGTGCCAGCAGTCCCGACAGGGCCAACGTCCTGACTTTC.

This clone occurred once. The rearrangement links TRBV13 to TRBJ2-7; TRBD1 matches at 10 bases. This CDR3 has 17 amino acids. The J segment lost 6 bases and the V segment lost 5 bases, leaving 16 bases of the junction unmatched. Germline-derived CDR1 and CDR2 are PRHDT and FYEKMQ (reference sequence). The CDR3 bases are TGTGCCAGCAGCCAAACGAGCCTGGGACAGGGGAAGCGCGAGCAGTACTTC. Encoded protein: CASSQTSLGQGKREQYF.

This clone was picked up a small number of times. This chain joins TRBV15 and TRBJ1-1, with a tentative D call TRBD1 (6 bases). The CDR3 has 15 amino acids. V lost 1 base to trimming and J lost 3 bases, with 12 bases between them. The germline gives CDR1 LNHNV, CDR2 YYDKDF (reference sequence). The CDR3 region is CATSRVEQGDTEAFF. CDR3 DNA sequence: TGTGCCACCAGCAGAGTGGAACAGGGTGACACTGAAGCTTTCTTT.

The chain recombines TRBV5-5 with TRBJ2-7; D unresolved. The germline V gene has CDR1 SGHKS and CDR2 YYEKEE (reference sequence). The CDR3 is 11 residues long. Trimming stripped 4 bases from V and 2 bases from J, with 4 bases between. The CDR3 region is CASSKPYEQYF. DNA of the CDR3: TGTGCCAGCAGCAAGCCCTACGAGCAGTACTTC.